The clone carrying this T cell receptor beta chain appeared a few times. What it binds is unknown. TCR beta CDR3 sequences were amplified from RNA transcripts. When the TCR CDR3 underwent first-round RT-PCR, the HTBI primer set was used. TCRdb itself ran the multiplex PCR reads through MiXCR, one entry per CDR3 protein. The sample has a few hundred thousand distinct CDR3 sequences, just under 25% seen once. This entry is derived from a study of T cells in Graves' hyperthyroidism and ophthalmopathy. General study findings and limits: The blood repertoire included most of the expanded thyroid clonotypes above 0.001.

Trimming pared 4 bases from V and 6 bases from J, leaving 14 bases between. CDR3 length equals 14 residues. Germline assignment: CDR1 SGDLS and CDR2 YYNGEE. Across 18 months, stable Graves' hyperthyroidism was marked by no progression to ophthalmopathy. This chain connects TRBV9 to TRBJ2-1, with D perhaps TRBD1 (6 bases). What was sequenced was blood. The sequence came from a middle-aged man with Graves' hyperthyroidism. The CDR3 DNA reads TGTGCCAGCAGCAAACAGGGCTCCAGCAATGAGCAGTTCTTC. Translation gives CASSKQGSSNEQFF.